Below, 25 T cell receptor beta chains from the same sample are listed, as sequenced in a study of T cells in Graves' hyperthyroidism and ophthalmopathy. RNA transcripts yielded amplified TCR beta CDR3 regions. The HTBI set primed first-round TCR CDR3 RT-PCR. From the multiplex PCR reads, TCRdb called clonotypes with MiXCR, one entry per CDR3 protein. The sample consists of 450,000 to 650,000 distinct CDR3 sequences, less than 25% of them appearing once. Material for sequencing was blood. These receptors were obtained from a man between 18 and 29 years old with Graves' hyperthyroidism.

The chain links TRBV12-3 or TRBV12-4 to TRBJ2-7, with 9 bases that match TRBD1. The trim removed 8 bases at V and 6 bases at J, leaving 11 bases unmatched. This CDR3 has 14 amino acids. CDR3 DNA sequence: TGTGCCAGCTCCAATGACAGGGGGTCTACCGAGCAGTACTTC. It specifies CASSNDRGSTEQYF.

This clonotype was counted a few times. The chain carries TRBV2 and TRBJ2-5; D perhaps matches TRBD2 (7 bases). The germline V gene has CDR1 SNHLY and CDR2 FYNNEI. Trimming stripped 7 bases from V and 4 bases from J, with 19 bases between. CDR3 size: 15 residues. The DNA of the CDR3 is TGTGCCAGCACCGGCCTGGGGGCTAGCGGAGAGACCCAGTACTTC. As protein: CASTGLGASGETQYF.

With regard to this clonotype: A much larger clone sits a single nucleotide away, making a read error possible. The chain links TRBV6-1 to TRBJ2-7, with D possibly TRBD1 on 6 matching bases. CDR3 length: 13 residues. Trimming pared 10 bases from V and 5 bases from J, leaving 18 bases between. Germline V gene data show CDR1 as MNHNS and CDR2 as SASEGT. The CDR3 loop is CAILLTGFDEQYF. Here the CDR3 DNA reads TGTGCCATCCTATTAACAGGGTTCGACGAGCAGTACTTC.

Only a few counts were recorded for this clonotype. The chain joins TRBV12-3 or TRBV12-4 to TRBJ1-5; TRBD1 aligns across 8 bases. The CDR3 totals 15 residues. V lost 3 bases, J lost 3 bases, and 4 bases stayed unmatched. The CDR3 coding sequence is TGTGCCAGCAGTTTGACAGGGGCCCCCAATCAGCCCCAGCATTTT. This encodes CASSLTGAPNQPQHF.

The chain carries TRBV2 and TRBJ1-6, with a weak D call TRBD1 (6 bases). CDR1 is SNHLY, CDR2 FYNNEI, per germline. The CDR3 runs 15 residues. V lost 3 bases, J lost 9 bases, and 15 bases lay in between. Here the CDR3 DNA reads TGTGCCAGCAGTGATGGCAGGGGAGAGGGTTCACCCCTCCACTTT. Amino acid sequence: CASSDGRGEGSPLHF.

This clonotype has more than one count but fewer than ten. This chain joins TRBV27 and TRBJ2-7; 10 nucleotides line up with TRBD2. Per the germline V gene, CDR1 is MNHEY and CDR2 is SMNVEV (reference sequence). Trimming at V came to 5 bases and at J to 2 bases, leaving 9 bases not matched to a gene. This CDR3 contains 16 residues. CDR3: CASSPFSGGTPYEQYF. CDR3 coding DNA: TGTGCCAGCAGTCCATTTAGCGGGGGGACCCCCTACGAGCAGTACTTC.

This clonotype came up many times. The V and J genes are TRBV7-9 and TRBJ1-2, with D unclear. Germline assignment: CDR1 SEHNR and CDR2 FQNEAQ (reference sequence). This CDR3 region has 15 residues. V was pared by 5 bases and J by 3 bases, with 16 bases between. The CDR3 reads CASSLGGGQDYGYTF. Here the CDR3 DNA reads TGTGCCAGCAGCCTTGGTGGAGGGCAGGACTATGGCTACACCTTC.

This chain's CDR3 is CASRGDRESGELFF. The CDR3 DNA is TGTGCCAGCAGGGGGGACAGGGAGTCCGGGGAGCTGTTTTTT. The V call is TRBV6-1, the J call TRBJ2-2; TRBD1 agrees at 9 bases. Per germline, CDR1 MNHNS and CDR2 SASEGT. The CDR3 has 14 residues. V was pared by 6 bases and J by 6 bases, with 5 bases of the junction left unmatched.

This clonotype was seen repeatedly, ten times or more. CDR3 coding DNA: TGTGCCAGCAAAACGACAGGGGATAGTTACGAGCAGTACTTC. Translated: CASKTTGDSYEQYF. This rearrangement joins TRBV6-1 to TRBJ2-7; 8 nucleotides agree with TRBD1. The CDR3 extends over 14 amino acids. The germline V gene encodes CDR1 MNHNS and CDR2 SASEGT. The V segment lost 7 bases and the J segment 4 bases; nucleotides outside the gene matches: 9.

Ten or more counts support this clonotype. The chain combines TRBV7-3 with TRBJ2-5; 7 bases agree with TRBD1. The CDR3 has 13 amino acids. Germline loops: CDR1 SGHTA, CDR2 FQGTGA. V shed 5 bases and J 3 bases; nucleotides not matched to a gene: 3. Here the CDR3 DNA reads TGTGCCAGCAGCCGGGGACAGAAAGAGACCCAGTACTTC. It codes for CASSRGQKETQYF.

The chain has TRBV2 and TRBJ1-5; no definite D call. V lost 6 bases to trimming and J lost 2 bases, with 17 bases between them. The CDR3 consists of 16 residues. Per germline, CDR1 SNHLY and CDR2 FYNNEI. The CDR3 sequence: CASRVDLEGRNQPQHF. DNA for the CDR3: TGTGCCAGCAGAGTGGACTTGGAGGGTCGCAATCAGCCCCAGCATTTT.

This clonotype was recorded at least ten times. The chain carries TRBV28 and TRBJ2-7, with 7 bases lining up with TRBD1. Germline-derived CDR1 and CDR2 are MDHEN and SYDVKM. The length of the CDR3 is 13 residues. V trimming: 8 bases; J trimming: 0 bases; junction bases outside the gene matches: 4. Here the CDR3 DNA reads TGTGCCAGCGCGACAGGGAACTCCTACGAGCAGTACTTC. It translates to CASATGNSYEQYF.

This clonotype was detected ten times or more. V usage is TRBV9 and J usage is TRBJ1-1; no clear D gene. CDR3 length: 16 amino acids. Trimming shortened V by 1 base and J by 2 bases, and 15 bases separated the two germline ends. Looked up from germline, CDR1 is SGDLS and CDR2 is YYNGEE. The CDR3: CASSVWTRRANTEAFF. CDR3 in DNA: TGTGCCAGCAGCGTATGGACCCGGAGGGCTAACACTGAAGCTTTCTTT.

This clonotype was seen ten or more times. This chain links TRBV19 with TRBJ1-1, with D possibly TRBD1 on 6 matching bases. The ends were cut back, 6 bases at V and 8 bases at J, with 25 bases in the middle. Germline V gene data show CDR1 as LNHDA and CDR2 as SQIVND (reference sequence). This CDR3 is 16 amino acids long. Here the CDR3 reads CASRPSGGHPFVEAFF. DNA of the CDR3: TGTGCCAGTAGACCGTCGGGGGGACACCCCTTCGTGGAAGCTTTCTTT.

The chain is built from TRBV3-1 and TRBJ2-7; no reliable D call. Trimming pared 3 bases from V and 3 bases from J, leaving 6 bases between. The CDR3 runs to 12 residues. Germline CDR1 LGHDT, CDR2 YNNKEL (reference sequence). The CDR3 here is CASSHNLYEQYF. The CDR3 region has the DNA TGTGCCAGCAGCCACAATCTCTACGAGCAGTACTTC.

This clonotype was seen ten or more times. CDR3 DNA sequence: TGTGCCAGCAGTGATTCGGGGTTCGCTGAAGCTTTCTTT. It translates to CASSDSGFAEAFF. The genes are TRBV2 and TRBJ1-1; D uncertain. Germline V lookup: CDR1 SNHLY, CDR2 FYNNEI. This CDR3 is 13 amino acids long. The V gene lost 3 bases and the J gene lost 6 bases, with 11 bases spanning the gap.

The rearrangement uses TRBV6-1 and TRBJ2-2; no definite D call. Germline V gene data show CDR1 as MNHNS and CDR2 as SASEGT. Trimming stripped 6 bases from V and 2 bases from J, with 10 bases between. This CDR3 has 14 amino acids. CDR3 sequence: CASRLEANTGELFF. CDR3 in DNA: TGTGCCAGCAGGCTAGAAGCTAACACCGGGGAGCTGTTTTTT.

This clonotype was recorded at least ten times. The rearrangement links TRBV29-1 to TRBJ1-1; tentatively, D is TRBD1 (6 bases). The CDR3 consists of 12 residues. V was pared by 6 bases and J by 5 bases, with 13 bases between. The germline V gene encodes CDR1 SQVTM and CDR2 ANQGSEA. CDR3 loop: CSVRGIGTEAFF. The CDR3 DNA reads as TGCAGCGTGAGGGGGATTGGAACTGAAGCTTTCTTT.

CDR3 in DNA: TGTGCCAGCAGCCCGCCGGGACAGGGGGCCCCCGGGGAGCTGTTTTTT. This gives the protein CASSPPGQGAPGELFF. The chain recombines TRBV11-2 with TRBJ2-2, with TRBD1 matching over 12 bases. This CDR3 is built from 16 residues. CDR1 is SGHAT, CDR2 FQNNGV, per germline. V lost 5 bases, J lost 6 bases, and 7 bases stayed unmatched.

There are many counts of this clonotype. The J gene is TRBJ1-2, the V gene TRBV19; no definite D call. Germline CDR1 is LNHDA and CDR2 is SQIVND (reference sequence). The CDR3 consists of 15 residues. The V end was cut by 6 bases, the J end by 0 bases, with 14 bases between. CDR3 bases: TGTGCCAGTAGGGGATCGAGGCGAGCTAACTATGGCTACACCTTC. Protein sequence: CASRGSRRANYGYTF.

This clonotype was recorded at least ten times. The chain joins TRBV11-2 to TRBJ1-2; TRBD1 aligns across 8 bases. CDR3 size: 17 residues. Germline V gives CDR1 SGHAT, CDR2 FQNNGV. The ends lost 1 base at V and 6 bases at J; junction bases unmatched: 13. Written as DNA, the CDR3 is TGTGCCAGCAGCTTAGGACAGGGGAGGAAGCCCCCGGATGGCTACACCTTC. Amino acid sequence: CASSLGQGRKPPDGYTF. Filled out from reference TRBV11-2 and TRBJ1-2, the complete variable domain reads EAGVAQSPRYKIIEKRQSVAFWCNPISGHATLYWYQQILGQGPKLLIQFQNNGVVDDSQLPKDRFSAERLKGVDSTLKIQPAKLEDSAVYLCASSLGQGRKPPDGYTFGSGTRLTVV.

In this sample, this clonotype turned up many times. The chain carries TRBV6-2 or TRBV6-3 and TRBJ1-5; D is perhaps TRBD1 (5 bases). This CDR3 has 18 residues. Between the trimmed V and J ends, which lost 6 bases and 0 bases, there was a span of 21 bases. CDR1 is MNHEY and CDR2 is SVGEGT in the germline V gene. The CDR3 reads CASSRRGGSSNSNQPQHF. CDR3 bases: TGTGCCAGCAGCCGGAGGGGCGGCAGCAGTAATAGCAATCAGCCCCAGCATTTT.

This sequence joins TRBV6-5 and TRBJ2-5, with 7 bases identical to TRBD1. J lost 4 bases, V lost 6 bases, and 5 bases had no gene match. The CDR3 runs 13 residues. Germline V gives CDR1 MNHEY, CDR2 SVGAGI. This CDR3 is CASRQDRVETQYF. Here the CDR3 DNA reads TGTGCCAGCAGGCAAGACAGGGTAGAGACCCAGTACTTC.

This clonotype appeared a few times. Since a much larger clone is just one base distant, this may be a read error. The chain employs TRBV27 and TRBJ1-1; no clear D. Trimming cost V 3 bases and J 4 bases, with 12 bases left between them. CDR3 length: 14 amino acids. Per the germline V gene, CDR1 is MNHEY and CDR2 is SMNVEV (reference sequence). The CDR3 here is CASSFLGMSTEAFF. DNA of the CDR3: TGTGCCAGCAGTTTTTTAGGGATGAGCACTGAAGCTTTCTTT.

A word on this clonotype: This could be a read error, since a much larger clone is one nucleotide away. The rearrangement joins TRBV15 to TRBJ2-2, with 7 bases matching TRBD2. Germline lookup yields CDR1 LNHNV and CDR2 YYDKDF (reference sequence). J gave up 3 bases and V 11 bases, and 9 bases lay outside the gene matches. The CDR3 is 14 amino acids. The CDR3 DNA is TGTGCCGCCGAGGGAGGGGTCGACACCGGGGAGCTGTTTTTT. Translated: CAAEGGVDTGELFF.